This TCR beta chain came from a study of blood T cell repertoires in COVID-19. Background on the study: Researchers got acute and convalescent COVID-19 samples from the United States, Italy and Spain.

Donors were grouped by their self-reported clinical history. The data were produced by immunoSEQ multiplex PCR, yet TCRdb's version contains in-frame clones alone and is incomplete. The sample holds approximately 220,000 clones, about four fifths seen once. The sample taken for sequencing was PBMCs or T cells enriched from blood (not recorded which). The source of this sequence is a woman in her thirties or forties who had been exposed to COVID-19.

The CDR3 protein is CASSLPGGADQPQHF. The CDR3 DNA reads TGTGCCAGCAGTTTACCTGGGGGGGCCGATCAGCCCCAGCATTTT. This rearrangement joins TRBV28 to TRBJ1-5; D might be TRBD1 (6 bases). Germline assignment: CDR1 MDHEN and CDR2 SYDVKM. The CDR3 contains 15 residues. V lost 2 bases, J lost 5 bases, and 13 bases lay in between.